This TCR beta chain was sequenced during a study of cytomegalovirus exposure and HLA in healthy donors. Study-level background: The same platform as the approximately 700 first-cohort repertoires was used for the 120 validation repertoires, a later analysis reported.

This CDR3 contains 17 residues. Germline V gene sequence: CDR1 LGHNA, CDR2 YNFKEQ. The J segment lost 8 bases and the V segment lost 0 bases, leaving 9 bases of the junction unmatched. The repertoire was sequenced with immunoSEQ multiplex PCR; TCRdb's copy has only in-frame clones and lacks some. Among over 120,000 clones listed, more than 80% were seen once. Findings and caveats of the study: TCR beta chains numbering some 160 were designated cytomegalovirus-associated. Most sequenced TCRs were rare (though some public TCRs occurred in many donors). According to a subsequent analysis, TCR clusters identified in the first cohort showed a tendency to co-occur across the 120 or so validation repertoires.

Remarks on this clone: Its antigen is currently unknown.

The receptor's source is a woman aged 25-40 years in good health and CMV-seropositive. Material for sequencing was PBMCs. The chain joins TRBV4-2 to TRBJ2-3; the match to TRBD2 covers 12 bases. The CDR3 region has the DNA TGTGCCAGCAGCCAAGACCCTAGCGGGGGGGCCGTAGCTACGCAGTATTTT. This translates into CASSQDPSGGAVATQYF.